Following are 15 T cell receptor beta chains from one sample sequenced in a study of T cells in Graves' hyperthyroidism and ophthalmopathy (dated by TCRdb to between 2018 and 2021). The library relied on multiplex PCR. The instrument was an Illumina HiSeq 2000. TCR beta CDR3 regions were amplified from RNA transcripts. The first round of RT-PCR for the TCR CDR3 was performed with the HTBI primer set and the Qiagen OneStep RT-PCR kit. The raw public reads went through TCRdb reprocessing: fastp at Q25, MiXCR clone calling, in-frame beta chains kept. All rows with the same CDR3 protein become a single entry with the most common DNA and genes. The sample contains about 480,000 distinct CDR3 sequences, approximately 25% of them found a single time. The top ten clonotypes cover 11% of the sample. Specimen: blood. The receptors were gathered from a woman in her 30s with Graves' ophthalmopathy.

The sample holds a few counts of this clonotype. A much bigger clone sits one base away, suggesting this may be a read error. The rearrangement links TRBV27 to TRBJ2-7; tentatively, D is TRBD1 (6 bases). From germline, CDR1 is MNHEY and CDR2 SMNVEV (reference sequence). This CDR3 is built from 12 residues. The ends were cut back, 7 bases at V and 2 bases at J, with 9 bases in the middle. DNA of the CDR3: TGTGCCAGCACCGGGACAACCTACGAGCAGTACTTC. Its protein product is CASTGTTYEQYF.

Concerning this clonotype itself: One junction end does not reproduce the germline sequence, and a read error may be involved. The rearrangement joins TRBV9 to TRBJ2-5; the match to TRBD2 covers 10 bases. Germline CDR1 SGDLS, CDR2 YYNGEE. The length of the CDR3 is 15 residues. The CDR3 nucleotides are TGTGCCAGTAGCGTAGCGGGGGGCGCGCAAGAGACCCAGTACTTC. This translates into CASSVAGGAQETQYF.

Ten or more counts support this clonotype. The V and J genes are TRBV20-1 and TRBJ1-2; D ambiguous. V was cut by 0 bases and J by 0 bases, with 8 bases left in between. Germline loops: CDR1 DFQATT, CDR2 SNEGSKA (reference sequence). There are 14 residues in the CDR3. The CDR3 nucleotides read TGCAGTGCTAGAGATCCCAACTCTAACTATGGCTACACCTTC. Amino acid sequence: CSARDPNSNYGYTF.

This clonotype came up a few times. V gene TRBV19 combines with J gene TRBJ1-1; no firm D call. CDR1 and CDR2 (germline): LNHDA, SQIVND (reference sequence). The CDR3 is 16 residues long. Deletions cut 0 bases from V and 2 bases from J, with 13 bases between. The CDR3: CASSIEGFSRNTEAFF. The CDR3 DNA reads as TGTGCCAGTAGTATAGAGGGCTTTTCGAGAAACACTGAAGCTTTCTTT.

This clonotype has ten or more counts. V gene TRBV20-1 combines with J gene TRBJ1-2, with D unclear. The CDR3 loop spans 9 amino acids. V was pared by 5 bases and J by 6 bases, with 4 bases between. From germline, CDR1 is DFQATT and CDR2 SNEGSKA (reference sequence). The CDR3 loop is CSAVDGYTF. DNA of the CDR3: TGCAGTGCTGTGGATGGCTACACCTTC.

This clonotype was observed at least ten times. The junction departs from the called germline gene at one end, perhaps through a read error. V usage is TRBV25-1 and J usage is TRBJ2-7; D unclear. The CDR3 is 13 amino acids. Germline V CDR1 and CDR2: MGHDK, SYGVNS. The CDR3 sequence is CASSESSSYEQYF. DNA for the CDR3: TGTGCCAGCAGCGAATCTAGCTCCTACGAGCAGTACTTC.

This clonotype was seen at least ten times. This sequence joins TRBV6-4 and TRBJ1-2; tentative D call: TRBD1 (5 bases). CDR1 is MRHNA and CDR2 is SNTAGT in the germline V gene. V was trimmed by 5 bases and J by 2 bases, leaving 21 bases between them. The CDR3 length is 17 residues. For the CDR3, the DNA is TGTGCCAGCAGTCACCCCCGCCGGGGACGGCAAAACTATGGCTACACCTTC. Its protein is CASSHPRRGRQNYGYTF.

This clonotype has only a few counts. This chain connects TRBV9 to TRBJ1-1; possibly TRBD1 for D (5 bases). Germline V gene sequence: CDR1 SGDLS, CDR2 YYNGEE. The CDR3 runs 17 residues. V gave up 4 bases and J gave up 1 base, with 20 bases separating them. The CDR3 loop is CASSSSGSGEANTEAFF. The CDR3 bases are TGTGCCAGCAGCTCAAGCGGGTCGGGGGAGGCGAACACTGAAGCTTTCTTT. The whole variable domain, filled in from reference TRBV9 and TRBJ1-1, reads DSGVTQTPKHLITATGQRVTLRCSPRSGDLSVYWYQQSLDQGLQFLIQYYNGEERAKGNILERFSAQQFPDLHSELNLSSLELGDSALYFCASSSSGSGEANTEAFFGQGTRLTVV.

This clonotype has a count of ten or more. The chain joins TRBV7-2 to TRBJ1-2; 9 positions agree with TRBD1. The V segment lost 4 bases and the J segment 7 bases; nucleotides outside the gene matches: 4. Germline loops: CDR1 SGHTA, CDR2 FQGNSA. This CDR3 comprises 13 residues. Here the CDR3 reads CASSSTGGGGYTF. CDR3 DNA: TGTGCCAGCAGCTCTACAGGGGGCGGTGGCTACACCTTC.

V is TRBV20-1 and J is TRBJ1-6; D is perhaps TRBD1 (5 bases). CDR3 size: 16 residues. CDR1 and CDR2 from the germline V gene are DFQATT and SNEGSKA (reference sequence). Trimming removed 2 bases at V and 13 bases at J, with 24 bases between. The CDR3 here is CSARSGGRLSPTPLHF. The DNA for the CDR3 is TGCAGTGCTAGATCCGGGGGACGGCTGTCCCCTACGCCCCTCCACTTT.

This clonotype has at least ten counts. The chain couples TRBV15 to TRBJ1-5; D is undetermined. Germline lookup yields CDR1 LNHNV and CDR2 YYDKDF (reference sequence). The CDR3 runs 14 residues. Trimming removed 1 base at V and 5 bases at J, with 9 bases between. The CDR3 protein is CATSRAVGYQPQHF. DNA of the CDR3: TGTGCCACCAGCAGAGCGGTCGGGTATCAGCCCCAGCATTTT.

This clonotype was seen more than once but under ten times. The rearrangement links TRBV18 to TRBJ2-7; D call uncertain. Germline CDR1 and CDR2: KGHSH and LQKENI. This CDR3 contains 13 residues. The V and J ends lost 2 bases and 2 bases respectively, with 7 bases between them. The CDR3 DNA reads as TGTGCCAGCTCACCAAACAGACCCTACGAGCAGTACTTC. Its translation: CASSPNRPYEQYF.

The CDR3 loop reads CASSRTTGGEQYF. The CDR3 nucleotides are TGTGCCAGCAGTCGCACCACCGGGGGCGAGCAGTACTTC. This chain joins TRBV6-2 or TRBV6-3 and TRBJ2-7, with D tentatively TRBD2 (6 bases). CDR1 is MNHEY, CDR2 SVGEGT, per germline. Trimming removed 5 bases from V and 6 bases from J, with 14 bases in between. The CDR3 has 13 residues.

This clonotype was picked up many times. The chain is built from TRBV11-2 and TRBJ1-1; no firm D call. The CDR3 has 14 residues. The germline gives CDR1 SGHAT, CDR2 FQNNGV. V was clipped by 2 bases and J by 1 base, with 8 bases between them. This CDR3 reads CASSLLQENTEAFF. For the CDR3, the DNA is TGTGCCAGCAGCTTACTTCAGGAGAACACTGAAGCTTTCTTT.

This chain joins TRBV20-1 and TRBJ1-5, with D possibly TRBD1 on 6 matching bases. Looked up from germline, CDR1 is DFQATT and CDR2 is SNEGSKA (reference sequence). The CDR3 consists of 15 residues. The V end lost 8 bases, the J end lost 0 bases, and 17 bases lay between the germline ends. The CDR3 DNA reads TGCAGTACCTCCTCGGACAGCTATAGCAATCAGCCCCAGCATTTT. Encoded protein: CSTSSDSYSNQPQHF.